These T cell receptor beta chains were read from a single sample in a study of cytotoxic CD8 clonotypes in ibrutinib-treated CLL. Clones were sequenced by immunoSEQ multiplex PCR, and TCRdb holds only the in-frame ones, with some missing. The sample has 150,000 to 250,000 clones; about two thirds are singletons. This material consisted of PBMCs, taken after 24 months of ibrutinib treatment. The receptors were gathered from a human donor with chronic lymphocytic leukemia. CDR3s include the opening cysteine and the closing phenylalanine or tryptophan. A D gene is named only where the DNA matches it firmly. Clone size is not always given. Where it is, it says once, few, many or a class for expanded clones.

D,size,J,V,CDR3,DNA
-,-,TRBJ2-2,TRBV7-9,CASSLQAPNTGELFF,TGTGCCAGCAGCTTACAGGCTCCGAACACCGGGGAGCTGTTTTTT
-,few,TRBJ1-2,TRBV10-3,CAISESVGRPSNYGYTF,TGTGCCATCAGTGAGTCGGTTGGCCGCCCTTCTAACTATGGCTACACCTTC
TRBD2,-,TRBJ2-1,TRBV27,CASSFLAGRSYNEQFF,TGTGCCAGCAGTTTCTTAGCGGGTAGGTCCTACAATGAGCAGTTCTTC
-,-,TRBJ2-7,TRBV11-3,CASKIRDVYEQYF,TGTGCCAGTAAGATCCGGGACGTCTACGAGCAGTACTTC
-,few,TRBJ2-1,TRBV29-1,CSVVGSGQTVF,TGCAGCGTTGTAGGCAGCGGCCAGACTGTCTTC
-,-,TRBJ1-5,TRBV4-1,CASSQDLGRVDQPQHF,TGCGCCAGCAGCCAAGATTTGGGGCGAGTGGATCAGCCCCAGCATTTT
TRBD1,few,TRBJ1-4,TRBV5-1,CASSPETGLNEKLFF,TGCGCCAGCAGCCCCGAGACAGGGCTAAATGAAAAACTGTTTTTT
TRBD1,-,TRBJ1-2,TRBV2,CASSIRQGANGYTF,TGTGCCAGCAGTATTCGACAGGGGGCGAATGGCTACACCTTC
TRBD2,few,TRBJ2-2,TRBV10-3,CAISETSGSPGGTGELFF,TGTGCCATCAGTGAGACTAGCGGGAGTCCCGGGGGCACCGGGGAGCTGTTTTTT
-,-,TRBJ2-7,TRBV4-3,CASSQDRHGYEQYF,TGCGCCAGCAGCCAAGATCGCCACGGCTACGAGCAGTACTTC
TRBD1,few,TRBJ1-2,TRBV25-1,CASSEQGQEFGYTF,TGTGCCAGCAGTGAACAGGGACAGGAGTTCGGCTACACCTTC
-,few,TRBJ2-3,TRBV6-5,CASTLQGGGAAAQYF,TGTGCCAGCACCCTTCAGGGAGGGGGGGCGGCGGCGCAGTATTTT
TRBD1,-,TRBJ1-4,TRBV7-2,CASSPRQGAGTNEKLFF,TGTGCCAGCAGCCCCCGACAGGGGGCAGGAACTAATGAAAAACTGTTTTTT
-,once,TRBJ2-7,TRBV15,CATSRHKAYEQYF,TGTGCCACCAGCAGACATAAGGCCTACGAGCAGTACTTC
-,-,TRBJ2-7,TRBV1,CTSIDGSSYEQYF,TGCACCAGCATAGACGGGAGCTCCTACGAGCAGTACTTC
TRBD1,-,TRBJ2-7,TRBV2,CASSVRQGAYEQYF,TGTGCCAGCAGTGTTCGGCAGGGGGCCTACGAGCAGTACTTC
TRBD1,few,TRBJ1-5,TRBV15,CATSGQGGQPQHF,TGTGCCACCAGCGGACAGGGAGGACAGCCCCAGCATTTT
TRBD1,-,TRBJ1-2,TRBV13,CASSSRTGDDYGYTF,TGTGCCAGCAGCTCTAGGACAGGGGACGACTATGGCTACACCTTC